This T cell receptor beta chain came from a study of T-cell reconstitution after alpha-beta-depleted transplantation in children. The CDR3 totals 15 residues. CDR1 and CDR2 from the germline V gene are SGHTA and FQGTGA. The V end was cut by 0 bases, the J end by 2 bases, with 10 bases between. To note about this clonotype: Its target is not known.

Study-wide results and caveats: Reported findings indicate that, about two months after transplant, alpha-beta T cells came from several hundred expanded clones, which were derived from non-depleted graft cells. Recipient T cells and thymic progenitors that survived were the source of the high TCRbeta diversity seen at day 60 in some patients. When one year had passed after transplant, most T-cell counts and diversity came from newly produced T cells.

As it was prepared, the TCRbeta library received unique molecular identifiers. TCRdb passed the PCR reads through MiXCR, listing each CDR3 protein once. The sample has hundreds of thousands of distinct CDR3 sequences; about 26% are singletons. This chain connects TRBV7-3 to TRBJ2-5, with D perhaps matching TRBD1 (6 bases). The receptor comes from a girl aged 2 to 9 with Fanconi anemia, due to receive a stem cell transplant. The sequenced sample was PBMCs, obtained before TCRalphabeta/CD19-depleted stem cell transplant. The CDR3 DNA reads TGTGCCAGCAGCTTAACGGGGGCGTCGCAAGAGACCCAGTACTTC. Protein product: CASSLTGASQETQYF.